This T cell receptor (beta chain) was sequenced during a study of beta chain features in type 1 diabetes. General study results and limits: Patients with Type 1 diabetes showed moderately but significantly shorter TCRB CDR3s in all four CD4+ subsets.

Sequenced material consisted of expressed TCRB transcripts (all of the isolated RNA was reverse transcribed). Produced via immunoSEQ multiplex PCR; TCRdb's table is partial and in-frame only. The sample comprises over 300,000 clones, 7% to 10% of which are singletons, and roughly 0.99% rests with the top ten. The CDR3 covers 16 residues. Germline CDR1 LGHNA, CDR2 YNFKEQ. V lost 0 bases to trimming and J lost 4 bases; unmatched junction nucleotides: 6. This clone was seen only a few times. Antigen specificity is unknown. V is TRBV4-2 and J is TRBJ1-5, with 7 bases identical to TRBD1. Input material: central memory CD4+ T cells from blood. This sequence was found in a man aged 25 to 40 with type 1 diabetes. The CDR3 loop reads CASSQDPGTANQPQHF. DNA of the CDR3: TGTGCCAGCAGCCAAGATCCCGGGACAGCGAATCAGCCCCAGCATTTT.